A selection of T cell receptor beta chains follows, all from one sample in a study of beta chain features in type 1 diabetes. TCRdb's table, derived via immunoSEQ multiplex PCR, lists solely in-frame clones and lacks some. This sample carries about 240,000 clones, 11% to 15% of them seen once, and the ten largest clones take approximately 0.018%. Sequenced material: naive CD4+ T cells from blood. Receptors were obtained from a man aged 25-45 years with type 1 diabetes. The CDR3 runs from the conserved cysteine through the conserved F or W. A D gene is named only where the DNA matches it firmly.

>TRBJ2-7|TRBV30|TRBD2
CAWSPRLAGGAYEQYF
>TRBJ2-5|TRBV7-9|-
CASSFRGETQYF
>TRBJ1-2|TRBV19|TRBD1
CASSGAGGARSYGYTF
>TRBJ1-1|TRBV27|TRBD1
CASSLFPQGVNTEAFF
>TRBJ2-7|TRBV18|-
CASSPAFGLRDEQYF
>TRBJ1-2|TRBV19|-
CASAQLRDYYGYTF
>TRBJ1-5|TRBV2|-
CASMGQPSNQPQHF
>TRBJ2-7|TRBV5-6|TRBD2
CASTGTSGFLEQYF
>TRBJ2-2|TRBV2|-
CASGIQRNTGELFF
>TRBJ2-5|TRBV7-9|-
CASSPAVGGGETQYF
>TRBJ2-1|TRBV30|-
CAWSAIGGNEQFF
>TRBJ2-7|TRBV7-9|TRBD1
CASTYSGQGVPYF
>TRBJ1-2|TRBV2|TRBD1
CASRGQGVGGYTF
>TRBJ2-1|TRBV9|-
CASSQGGLAYNEQFF
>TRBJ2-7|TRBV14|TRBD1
CASSQGGRGREQYF
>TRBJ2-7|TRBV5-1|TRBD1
CASSLGVQGASYEQYF
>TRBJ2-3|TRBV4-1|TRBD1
CASSHVMRHDRGLDTQYF
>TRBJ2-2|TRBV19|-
CASSIGGGRTGELFF
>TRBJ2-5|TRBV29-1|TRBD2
CSVVPGLAEPQETQYF
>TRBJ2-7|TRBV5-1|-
CASSFTSFSYEQYF
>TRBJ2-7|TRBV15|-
CATPTPGAYEQYF
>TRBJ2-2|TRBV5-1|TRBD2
CASSSGTSGRLGHGELFF
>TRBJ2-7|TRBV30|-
CAWSAGADYEQYF
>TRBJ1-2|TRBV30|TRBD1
CAWGTGGNYGYTF
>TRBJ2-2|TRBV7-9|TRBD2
CASSPIRGSGVSSGELFF
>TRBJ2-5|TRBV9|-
CASSRELDKLETQYF
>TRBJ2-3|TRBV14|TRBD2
CASSQAVSGGSGRSTDTQYF
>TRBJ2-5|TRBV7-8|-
CASSFKETQYF
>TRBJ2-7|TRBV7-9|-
CASSLTLGQGYEQYF
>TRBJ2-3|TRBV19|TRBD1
CASTPRQGADTQYF
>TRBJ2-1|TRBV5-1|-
CASSTTGEGEQFF
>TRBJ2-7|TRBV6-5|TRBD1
CASSTTGGRLTEQYF
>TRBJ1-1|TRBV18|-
CASSPGRGRVAEAFF
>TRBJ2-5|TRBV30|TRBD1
CAWSVGTAEETQYF
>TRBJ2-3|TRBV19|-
CASSIEGRRSSTDTQYF
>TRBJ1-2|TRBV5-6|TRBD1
CASSRIRGQGYSGYTF
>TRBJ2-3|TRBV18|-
CASSPSREDTQYF
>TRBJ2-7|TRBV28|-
CASSSLAEQYF
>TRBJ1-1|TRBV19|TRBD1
CASSPGTANTEAFF
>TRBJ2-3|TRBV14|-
CASSPLRDLPDTQYF
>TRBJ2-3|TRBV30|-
CAWSVSRVADTQYF
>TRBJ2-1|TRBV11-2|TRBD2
CASVLAGPGGQFF
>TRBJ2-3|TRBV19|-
CASSPPQTDTQYF
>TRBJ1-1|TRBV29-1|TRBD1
CSGGGDVNTEAFF
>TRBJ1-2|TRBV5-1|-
CASSPHREPRTGYTF
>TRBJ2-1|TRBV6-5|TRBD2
CASSPGGAGGHEQFF
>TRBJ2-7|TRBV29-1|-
CSASGDPATYEQYF